The present entry profiles one T cell receptor beta chain with its context. Its antigen is undetermined. Trimming removed 6 bases from V and 4 bases from J, with 15 bases in between. Germline CDR1 and CDR2: MDHEN and SYDVKM. This CDR3 has 14 residues. With 60 Vbeta and 13 Jbeta primers, the PCR was carried out. Here immunoSEQ multiplex PCR was the method, and the copy in TCRdb shows in-frame clones only, minus some. The sample records 150,000 to 200,000 clones, roughly 74% being singletons. The record originates from a study of cytomegalovirus exposure and HLA in healthy donors. Findings of the study overall: Analyses of presence and absence presupposed an approximately uniform sequencing depth across donors. In a later analysis, at a false discovery rate of 0.05, 16,951 TCR beta sequences were associated with HLA alleles.

The receptor was isolated from a female donor in good health and CMV-seronegative. Material: PBMCs. The rearrangement uses TRBV28 and TRBJ1-1, with D uncertain. CDR3 sequence: CASSGSRTATEAFF. In DNA form, the CDR3 reads TGTGCCAGCAGCGGCAGTAGAACAGCCACTGAAGCTTTCTTT.